Listed here are 11 T cell receptor beta chains from one sample, sequenced in a study of T cell changes during pregnancy in multiple sclerosis. Libraries were prepared by immunoSEQ multiplex PCR; TCRdb keeps only in-frame clonotypes and omits some of them. This table holds 50,000 or so clones, around 94% found once. The material was CD4+ T cells from peripheral blood mononuclear cells, obtained in the second trimester of pregnancy. These receptors were collected from a female donor with multiple sclerosis, enrolled in a pregnancy study.

J is TRBJ1-1 and V is TRBV6-6; D is ambiguous. Germline CDR1 is MNHNY and CDR2 is SVGAGI (reference sequence). V was shortened by 2 bases and J by 6 bases, with 7 bases between the two germline ends. The CDR3 sequence is 12 residues long. The CDR3 loop is CASSYPAAEAFF. The DNA for the CDR3 is TGTGCCAGCAGTTACCCGGCGGCTGAAGCTTTCTTT.

This chain joins TRBV2 and TRBJ2-1; 7 nucleotides agree with TRBD1. Germline CDR1 reads SNHLY; CDR2 reads FYNNEI. V dropped 8 bases and J dropped 0; count of bases not matched to a gene: 10. This CDR3 comprises 16 residues. Here the CDR3 reads CASSRTGTASYNEQFF. The CDR3 nucleotides are TGTGCCAGCTCCCGGACCGGGACAGCCTCCTACAATGAGCAGTTCTTC.

A few counts support this clone. V and J are TRBV19 and TRBJ1-2; D might be TRBD1 (5 bases). CDR3 length: 16 residues. V was pared by 1 base and J by 4 bases, with 16 bases between. CDR1 and CDR2 (germline): LNHDA, SQIVND (reference sequence). The CDR3 here is CASSIGGEGIVYGYTF. CDR3 bases: TGTGCCAGTAGTATAGGGGGGGAGGGCATCGTCTATGGCTACACCTTC.

V gene TRBV19 combines with J gene TRBJ1-1; 10 bases align to TRBD1. This CDR3 is 16 amino acids long. Per germline, CDR1 LNHDA and CDR2 SQIVND (reference sequence). V shed 1 base and J 5 bases; nucleotides not matched to a gene: 7. CDR3 DNA sequence: TGTGCCAGTAGTATAGGACAGGGGGCTGGTCGGACTGAAGCTTTCTTT. It is translated as CASSIGQGAGRTEAFF. Drawing the rest from reference TRBV19 and TRBJ1-1, the complete variable domain is DGGITQSPKYLFRKEGQNVTLSCEQNLNHDAMYWYRQDPGQGLRLIYYSQIVNDFQKGDIAEGYSVSREKKESFPLTVTSAQKNPTAFYLCASSIGQGAGRTEAFFGQGTRLTVV.

The chain carries TRBV27 and TRBJ2-7; D might be TRBD1 (5 bases). Trimming removed 3 bases from V and 6 bases from J, with 9 bases in between. The CDR3 sequence is 12 residues long. Germline V CDR1 and CDR2: MNHEY, SMNVEV (reference sequence). The CDR3 spells CASSFVGAEQYF. The CDR3 DNA reads TGTGCCAGCAGTTTTGTAGGGGCCGAGCAGTACTTC.

The chain employs TRBV5-4 and TRBJ2-7, with no clear D. Germline V gives CDR1 SGHNT, CDR2 YYREEE (reference sequence). Trimming took off 0 bases at V and 5 bases at J, with 18 bases between the two ends. This CDR3 contains 16 residues. In nucleotides, the CDR3 is TGTGCCAGCAGCTTGGCCATGGTCTCAGGAAGCCACGAGCAGTACTTC. This encodes CASSLAMVSGSHEQYF.

The chain links TRBV9 to TRBJ1-1, with D possibly being TRBD1 (6 bases). Germline assignment: CDR1 SGDLS and CDR2 YYNGEE. The ends were cut back, 0 bases at V and 6 bases at J, with 15 bases in the middle. The CDR3 covers 15 residues. The CDR3 DNA sequence: TGTGCCAGCAGCGTAGCGGGGCACAGGGCCTCTGAAGCTTTCTTT. Its protein is CASSVAGHRASEAFF.

This rearrangement joins TRBV6-4 to TRBJ2-3, with no clear D. Trimming took 2 bases from V and 7 from J, leaving 7 bases between them. This CDR3 comprises 12 residues. CDR1 and CDR2 from the germline V gene are MRHNA and SNTAGT. CDR3 in amino acids: CASSDILNTQYF. As DNA, the CDR3 is TGTGCCAGCAGTGACATCCTAAATACGCAGTATTTT.

The chain links TRBV7-9 to TRBJ1-1; D may be TRBD1 (6 bases). Trimming left V 7 bases short and J 1 base short, with 13 bases between. The CDR3 runs to 14 residues. The germline V gene encodes CDR1 SEHNR and CDR2 FQNEAQ (reference sequence). The CDR3 sequence is CASNREGRNTEAFF. CDR3 in DNA: TGTGCCAGCAACAGGGAGGGCAGGAACACTGAAGCTTTCTTT.

CDR3 loop: CASSGAGLVYEQYF. The CDR3 bases are TGTGCCAGCAGCGGAGCGGGATTGGTCTACGAGCAGTACTTC. The chain is built from TRBV6-5 and TRBJ2-7; 7 nucleotides match TRBD2. Unmatched junction bases numbered 8, after V lost 6 bases and J lost 3 bases. Germline loops: CDR1 MNHEY, CDR2 SVGAGI. This CDR3 contains 14 residues.

This rearrangement joins TRBV6-1 to TRBJ2-7, with a weak D call TRBD2 (5 bases). The ends were cut back, 6 bases at V and 1 base at J, with 10 bases in the middle. The CDR3 has 13 residues. Germline CDR1 MNHNS, CDR2 SASEGT. In DNA, the CDR3 is TGTGCCAGCAGGGGAGATCTATCCTACGAGCAGTACTTC. It is translated as CASRGDLSYEQYF.